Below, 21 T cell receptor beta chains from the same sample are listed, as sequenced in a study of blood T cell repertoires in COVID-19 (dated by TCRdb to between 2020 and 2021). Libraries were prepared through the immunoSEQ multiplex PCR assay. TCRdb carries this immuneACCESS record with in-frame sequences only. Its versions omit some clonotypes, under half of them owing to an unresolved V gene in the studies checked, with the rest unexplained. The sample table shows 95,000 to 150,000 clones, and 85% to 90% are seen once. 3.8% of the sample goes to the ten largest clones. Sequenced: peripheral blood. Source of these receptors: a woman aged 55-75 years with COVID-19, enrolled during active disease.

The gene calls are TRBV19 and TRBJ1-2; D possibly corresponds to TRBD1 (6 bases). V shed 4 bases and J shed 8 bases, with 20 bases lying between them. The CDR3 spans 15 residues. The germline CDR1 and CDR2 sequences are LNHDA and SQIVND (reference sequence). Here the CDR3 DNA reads TGTGCCAGTAGTACGCCAATATTTACCACAGGGGGCTACACCTTC. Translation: CASSTPIFTTGGYTF.

The CDR3 sequence: CASSLRRDRAYNEQFF. The CDR3 coding sequence is TGTGCCAGCAGCTTAAGGCGGGATAGGGCCTACAATGAGCAGTTCTTC. The V gene is TRBV7-2, the J gene TRBJ2-1; perhaps TRBD2 as D (6 bases). This CDR3 has 16 residues. CDR1 SGHTA and CDR2 FQGNSA come from the germline V gene. The V and J ends lost 2 bases and 2 bases respectively, with 13 bases between them.

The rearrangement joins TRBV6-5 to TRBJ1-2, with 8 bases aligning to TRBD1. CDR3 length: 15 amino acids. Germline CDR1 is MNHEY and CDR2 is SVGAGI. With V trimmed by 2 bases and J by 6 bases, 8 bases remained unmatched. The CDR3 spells CASSYRGQGAHGYTF. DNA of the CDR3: TGTGCCAGCAGTTACCGCGGGCAGGGGGCACATGGCTACACCTTC.

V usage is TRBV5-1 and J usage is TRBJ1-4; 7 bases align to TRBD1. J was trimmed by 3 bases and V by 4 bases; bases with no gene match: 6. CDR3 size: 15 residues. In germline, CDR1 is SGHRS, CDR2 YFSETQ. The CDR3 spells CASSAQGVANEKLFF. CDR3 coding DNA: TGCGCCAGCAGCGCTCAGGGGGTAGCTAATGAAAAACTGTTTTTT.

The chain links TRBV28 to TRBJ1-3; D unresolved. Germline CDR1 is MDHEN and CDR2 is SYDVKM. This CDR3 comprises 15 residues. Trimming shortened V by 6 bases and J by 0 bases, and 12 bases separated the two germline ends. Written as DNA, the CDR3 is TGTGCCAGCAGCCGTACTGCGTACTCTGGAAACACCATATATTTT. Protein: CASSRTAYSGNTIYF.

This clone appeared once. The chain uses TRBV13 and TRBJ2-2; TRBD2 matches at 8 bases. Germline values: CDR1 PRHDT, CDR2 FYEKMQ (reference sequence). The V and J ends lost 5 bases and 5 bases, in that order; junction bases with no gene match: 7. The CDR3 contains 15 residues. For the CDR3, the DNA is TGTGCCAGCAGCCCATATACGGGGGGGACCGGGGAGCTGTTTTTT. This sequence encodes CASSPYTGGTGELFF. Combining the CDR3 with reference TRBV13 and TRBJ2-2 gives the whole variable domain AAGVIQSPRHLIKEKRETATLKCYPIPRHDTVYWYQQGPGQDPQFLISFYEKMQSDKGSIPDRFSAQQFSDYHSELNMSSLELGDSALYFCASSPYTGGTGELFFGEGSRLTVL.

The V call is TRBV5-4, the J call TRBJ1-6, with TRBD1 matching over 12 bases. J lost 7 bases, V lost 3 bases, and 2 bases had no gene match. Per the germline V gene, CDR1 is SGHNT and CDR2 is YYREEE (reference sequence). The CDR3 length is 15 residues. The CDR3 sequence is CASSWGTGGNSPLHF. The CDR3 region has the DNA TGTGCCAGCAGCTGGGGGACAGGGGGCAATTCACCCCTCCACTTT. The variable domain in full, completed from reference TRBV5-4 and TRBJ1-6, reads ETGVTQSPTHLIKTRGQQVTLRCSSQSGHNTVSWYQQALGQGPQFIFQYYREEENGRGNFPPRFSGLQFPNYSSELNVNALELDDSALYLCASSWGTGGNSPLHFGNGTRLTVT.

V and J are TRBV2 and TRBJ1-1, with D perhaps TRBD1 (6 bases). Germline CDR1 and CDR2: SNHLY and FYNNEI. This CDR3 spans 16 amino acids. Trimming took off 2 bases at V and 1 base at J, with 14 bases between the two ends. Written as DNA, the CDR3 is TGTGCCAGCAGTGAACGGCAGGGGTCTTCGAACACTGAAGCTTTCTTT. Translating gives CASSERQGSSNTEAFF.

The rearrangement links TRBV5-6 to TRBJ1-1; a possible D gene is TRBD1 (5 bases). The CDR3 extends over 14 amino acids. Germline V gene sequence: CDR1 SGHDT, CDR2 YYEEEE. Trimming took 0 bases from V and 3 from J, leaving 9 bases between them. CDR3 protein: CASSLERGDTEAFF. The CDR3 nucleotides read TGTGCCAGCAGCTTGGAGCGGGGGGACACTGAAGCTTTCTTT.

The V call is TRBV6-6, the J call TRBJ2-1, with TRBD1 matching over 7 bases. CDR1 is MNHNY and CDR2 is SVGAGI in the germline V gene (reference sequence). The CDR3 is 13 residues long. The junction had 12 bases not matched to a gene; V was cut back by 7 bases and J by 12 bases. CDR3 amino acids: CASKSTGPGGQFF. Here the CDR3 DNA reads TGTGCCAGCAAGTCGACAGGGCCTGGGGGGCAGTTCTTC.

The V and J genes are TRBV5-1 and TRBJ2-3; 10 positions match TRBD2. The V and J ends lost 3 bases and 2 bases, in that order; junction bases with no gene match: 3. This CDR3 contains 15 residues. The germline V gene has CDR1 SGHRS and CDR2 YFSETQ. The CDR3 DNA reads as TGCGCCAGCAGCTGGAGCGGGGGGGCCACAGATACGCAGTATTTT. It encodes CASSWSGGATDTQYF.

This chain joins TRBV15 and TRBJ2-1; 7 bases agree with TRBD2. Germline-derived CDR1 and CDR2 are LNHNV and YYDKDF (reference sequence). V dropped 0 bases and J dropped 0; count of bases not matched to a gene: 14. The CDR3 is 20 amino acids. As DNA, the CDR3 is TGTGCCACCAGCAGAGATCATGGGACTAAGTCTTTCAGCTCCTACAATGAGCAGTTCTTC. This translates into CATSRDHGTKSFSSYNEQFF.

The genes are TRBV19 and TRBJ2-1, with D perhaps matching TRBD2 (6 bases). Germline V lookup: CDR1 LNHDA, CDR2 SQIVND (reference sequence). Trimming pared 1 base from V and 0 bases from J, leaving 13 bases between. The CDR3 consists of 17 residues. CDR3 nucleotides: TGTGCCAGTAGTATAGCCCTCGGGAGTATCTCCTACAATGAGCAGTTCTTC. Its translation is CASSIALGSISYNEQFF. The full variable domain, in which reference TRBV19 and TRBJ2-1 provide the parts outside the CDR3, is DGGITQSPKYLFRKEGQNVTLSCEQNLNHDAMYWYRQDPGQGLRLIYYSQIVNDFQKGDIAEGYSVSREKKESFPLTVTSAQKNPTAFYLCASSIALGSISYNEQFFGPGTRLTVL.

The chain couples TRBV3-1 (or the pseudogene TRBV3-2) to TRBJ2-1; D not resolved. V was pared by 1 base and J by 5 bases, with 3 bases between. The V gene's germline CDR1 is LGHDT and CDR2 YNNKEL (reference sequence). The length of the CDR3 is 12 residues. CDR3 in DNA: TGTGCCAGCAGCCAAGCTAACAATGAGCAGTTCTTC. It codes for CASSQANNEQFF.

The CDR3 reads CASTSTGNPLDTQYF. The CDR3 bases are TGTGCCAGTACTTCGACAGGGAATCCCTTAGATACGCAGTATTTT. V is TRBV19 and J is TRBJ2-3, with 7 bases aligning to TRBD1. The CDR3 spans 15 residues. Germline loops: CDR1 LNHDA, CDR2 SQIVND (reference sequence). After removal of 7 bases from V and 5 bases from J, the junction contained 12 bases not matched to a gene.

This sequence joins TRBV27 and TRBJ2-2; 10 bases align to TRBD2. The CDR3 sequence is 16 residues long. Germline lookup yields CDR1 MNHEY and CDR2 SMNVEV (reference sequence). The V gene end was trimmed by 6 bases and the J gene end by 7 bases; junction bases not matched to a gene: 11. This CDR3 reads CASSPRGSGGIGELFF. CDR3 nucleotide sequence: TGTGCCAGCAGCCCGCGGGGTAGCGGGGGGATCGGGGAGCTGTTTTTT.

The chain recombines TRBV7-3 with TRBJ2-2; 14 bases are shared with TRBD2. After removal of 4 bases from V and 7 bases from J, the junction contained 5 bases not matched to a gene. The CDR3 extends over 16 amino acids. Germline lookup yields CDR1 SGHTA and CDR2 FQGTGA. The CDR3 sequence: CASSSRTSGGHGELFF. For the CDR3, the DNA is TGTGCCAGCAGCTCTCGGACTAGCGGGGGGCACGGGGAGCTGTTTTTT.

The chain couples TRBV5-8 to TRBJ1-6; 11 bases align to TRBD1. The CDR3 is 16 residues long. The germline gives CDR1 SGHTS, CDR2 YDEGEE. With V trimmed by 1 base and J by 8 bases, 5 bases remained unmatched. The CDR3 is CASSLRDRGFHSPLHF. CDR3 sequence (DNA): TGTGCCAGCAGCTTGCGGGACAGGGGGTTTCATTCACCCCTCCACTTT.

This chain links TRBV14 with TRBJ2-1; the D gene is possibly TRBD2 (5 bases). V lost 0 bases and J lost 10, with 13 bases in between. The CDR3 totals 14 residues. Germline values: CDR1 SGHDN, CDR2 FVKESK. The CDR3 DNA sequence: TGTGCCAGCAGCCAAGATCTTGATCCGGGGGAGCAGTTCTTC. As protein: CASSQDLDPGEQFF. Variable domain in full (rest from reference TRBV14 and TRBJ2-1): EAGVTQFPSHSVIEKGQTVTLRCDPISGHDNLYWYRRVMGKEIKFLLHFVKESKQDESGMPNNRFLAERTGGTYSTLKVQPAELEDSGVYFCASSQDLDPGEQFFGPGTRLTVL.

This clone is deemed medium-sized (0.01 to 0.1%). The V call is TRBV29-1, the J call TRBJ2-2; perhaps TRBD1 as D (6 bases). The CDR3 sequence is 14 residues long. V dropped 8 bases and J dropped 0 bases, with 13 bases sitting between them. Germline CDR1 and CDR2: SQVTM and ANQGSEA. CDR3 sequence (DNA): TGCAGCATATACAGGGATTCGAACACCGGGGAGCTGTTTTTT. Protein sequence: CSIYRDSNTGELFF.

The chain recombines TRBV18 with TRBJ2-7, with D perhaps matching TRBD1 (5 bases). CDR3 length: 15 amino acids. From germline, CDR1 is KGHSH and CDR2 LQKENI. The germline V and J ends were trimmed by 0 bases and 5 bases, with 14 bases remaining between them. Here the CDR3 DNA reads TGTGCCAGCTCACCACCCACCCGGCAGGGCAACGAGCAGTACTTC. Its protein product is CASSPPTRQGNEQYF.